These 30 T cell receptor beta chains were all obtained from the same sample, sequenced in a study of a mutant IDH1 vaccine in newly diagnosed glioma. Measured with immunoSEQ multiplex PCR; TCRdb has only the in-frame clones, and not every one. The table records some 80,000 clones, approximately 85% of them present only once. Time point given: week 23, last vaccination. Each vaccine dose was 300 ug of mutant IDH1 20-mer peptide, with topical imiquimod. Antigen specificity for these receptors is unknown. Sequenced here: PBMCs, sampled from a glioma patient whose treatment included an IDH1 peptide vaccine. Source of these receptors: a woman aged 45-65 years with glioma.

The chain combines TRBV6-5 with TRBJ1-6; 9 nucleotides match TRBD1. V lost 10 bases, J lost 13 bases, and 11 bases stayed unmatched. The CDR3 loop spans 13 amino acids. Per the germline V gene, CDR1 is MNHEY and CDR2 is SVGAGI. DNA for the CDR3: TGTGCCACTGGTGGGACAGGGACTTATCCCCTCCACTTT. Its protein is CATGGTGTYPLHF.

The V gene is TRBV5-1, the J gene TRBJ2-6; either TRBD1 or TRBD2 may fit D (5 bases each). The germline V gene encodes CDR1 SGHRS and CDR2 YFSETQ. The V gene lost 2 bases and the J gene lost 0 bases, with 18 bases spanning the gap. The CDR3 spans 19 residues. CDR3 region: CASSFNTGTDVSGANVLTF. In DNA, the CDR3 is TGCGCCAGCAGCTTTAACACCGGGACCGATGTCTCTGGGGCCAACGTCCTGACTTTC.

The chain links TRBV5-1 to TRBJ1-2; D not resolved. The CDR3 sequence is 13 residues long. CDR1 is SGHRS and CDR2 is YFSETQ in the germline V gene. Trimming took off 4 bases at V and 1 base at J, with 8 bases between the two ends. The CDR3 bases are TGCGCCAGCAGCCCCGGGATTAACTATGGCTACACCTTC. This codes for CASSPGINYGYTF.

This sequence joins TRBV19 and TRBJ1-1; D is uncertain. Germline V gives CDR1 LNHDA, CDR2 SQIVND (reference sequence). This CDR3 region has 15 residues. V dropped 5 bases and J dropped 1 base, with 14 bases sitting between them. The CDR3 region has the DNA TGTGCCAGTAGTCCTCCAGACACTACGAACACTGAAGCTTTCTTT. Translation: CASSPPDTTNTEAFF.

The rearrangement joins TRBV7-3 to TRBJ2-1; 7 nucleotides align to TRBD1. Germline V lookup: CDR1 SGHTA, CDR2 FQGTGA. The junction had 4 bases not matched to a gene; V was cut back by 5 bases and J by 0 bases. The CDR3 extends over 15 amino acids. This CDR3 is CASSTRDSSYNEQFF. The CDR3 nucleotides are TGTGCCAGCAGCACCCGGGACAGCTCCTACAATGAGCAGTTCTTC.

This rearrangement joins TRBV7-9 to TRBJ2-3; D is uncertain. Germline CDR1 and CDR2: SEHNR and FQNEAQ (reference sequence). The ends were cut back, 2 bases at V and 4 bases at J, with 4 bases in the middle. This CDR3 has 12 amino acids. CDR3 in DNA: TGTGCCAGCAGCTTATCCGCAGATACGCAGTATTTT. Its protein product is CASSLSADTQYF.

As DNA, the CDR3 is TGTGCCAGCAGTGAGTGGACGAAAAACTACGAGCAGTACTTC. This sequence encodes CASSEWTKNYEQYF. This rearrangement joins TRBV6-1 to TRBJ2-7, with unresolved D. Between the trimmed V and J ends, which lost 3 bases and 3 bases, there was a span of 12 bases. The CDR3 runs 14 residues. The V gene's germline CDR1 is MNHNS and CDR2 SASEGT.

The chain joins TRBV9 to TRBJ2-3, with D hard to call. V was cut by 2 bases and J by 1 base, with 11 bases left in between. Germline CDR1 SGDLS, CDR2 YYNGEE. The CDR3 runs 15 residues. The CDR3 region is CASSVAPAGTDTQYF. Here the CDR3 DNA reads TGTGCCAGCAGCGTTGCCCCGGCGGGCACAGATACGCAGTATTTT.

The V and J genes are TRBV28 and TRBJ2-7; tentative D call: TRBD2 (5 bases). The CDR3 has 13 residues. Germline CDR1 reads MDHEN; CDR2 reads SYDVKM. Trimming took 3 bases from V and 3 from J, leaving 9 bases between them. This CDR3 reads CASSLGGLYEQYF. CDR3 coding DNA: TGTGCCAGCAGTTTGGGTGGACTCTACGAGCAGTACTTC.

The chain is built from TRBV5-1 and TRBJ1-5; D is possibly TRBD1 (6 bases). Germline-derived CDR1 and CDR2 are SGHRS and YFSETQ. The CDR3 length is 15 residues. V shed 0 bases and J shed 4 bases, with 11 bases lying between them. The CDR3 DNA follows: TGCGCCAGCAGCTTGGCAGGGCAGGGGAATCAGCCCCAGCATTTT. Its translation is CASSLAGQGNQPQHF.

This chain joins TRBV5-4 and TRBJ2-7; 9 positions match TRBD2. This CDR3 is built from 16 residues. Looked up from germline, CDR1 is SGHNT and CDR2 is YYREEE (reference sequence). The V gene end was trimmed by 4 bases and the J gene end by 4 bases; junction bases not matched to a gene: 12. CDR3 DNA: TGTGCCAGCAGCCCGAGGGCCGCTAGCGGGAATTACGAGCAGTACTTC. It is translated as CASSPRAASGNYEQYF.

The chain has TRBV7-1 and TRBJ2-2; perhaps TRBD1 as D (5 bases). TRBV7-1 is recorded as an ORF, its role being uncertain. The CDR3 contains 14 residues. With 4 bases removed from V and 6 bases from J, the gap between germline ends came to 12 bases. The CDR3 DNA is TGTGCCAGCAGCTTTATGTCAGGGCCCGGGGAGCTGTTTTTT. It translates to CASSFMSGPGELFF.

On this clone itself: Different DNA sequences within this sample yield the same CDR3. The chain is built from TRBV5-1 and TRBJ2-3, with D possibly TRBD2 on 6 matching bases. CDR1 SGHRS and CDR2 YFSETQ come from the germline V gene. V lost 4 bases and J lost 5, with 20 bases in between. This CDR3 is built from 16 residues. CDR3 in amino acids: CASSPGLAQLQDTQYF. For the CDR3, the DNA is TGCGCCAGCAGCCCCGGGCTAGCGCAGTTGCAAGATACGCAGTATTTT.

As DNA, the CDR3 is TGTGCCAGCAGCCCCGGGCTGGGGGATGGCTACACCTTC. Translation: CASSPGLGDGYTF. The genes are TRBV7-9 and TRBJ1-2, with D possibly being TRBD1 (5 bases). The CDR3 runs 13 residues. Trimming removed 5 bases from V and 6 bases from J, with 13 bases in between. CDR1 is SEHNR, CDR2 FQNEAQ, per germline (reference sequence).

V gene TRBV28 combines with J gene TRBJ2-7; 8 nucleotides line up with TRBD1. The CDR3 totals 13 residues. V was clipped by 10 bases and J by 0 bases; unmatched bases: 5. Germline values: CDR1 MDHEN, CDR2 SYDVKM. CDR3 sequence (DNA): TGTGCCACCAGGGACAGGATCTCCTACGAGCAGTACTTC. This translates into CATRDRISYEQYF.

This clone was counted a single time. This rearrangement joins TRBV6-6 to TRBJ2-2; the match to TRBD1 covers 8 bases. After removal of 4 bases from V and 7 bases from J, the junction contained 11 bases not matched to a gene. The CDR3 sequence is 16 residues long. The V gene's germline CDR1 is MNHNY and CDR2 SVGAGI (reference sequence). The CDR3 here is CASSWTTGVGSGELFF. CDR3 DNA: TGTGCCAGCAGTTGGACGACAGGGGTGGGGAGCGGGGAGCTGTTTTTT.

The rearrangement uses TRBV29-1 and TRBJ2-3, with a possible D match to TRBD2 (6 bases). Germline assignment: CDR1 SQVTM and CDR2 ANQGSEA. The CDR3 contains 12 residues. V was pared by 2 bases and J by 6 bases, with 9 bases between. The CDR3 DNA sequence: TGCAGCGTTGAATTGGGGAGGGATACGCAGTATTTT. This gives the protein CSVELGRDTQYF.

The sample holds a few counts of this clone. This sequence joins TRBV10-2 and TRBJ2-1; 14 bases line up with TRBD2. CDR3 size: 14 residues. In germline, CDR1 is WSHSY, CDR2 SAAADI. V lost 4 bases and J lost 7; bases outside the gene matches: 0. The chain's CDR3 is CASSGTSGRNEQFF. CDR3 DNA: TGCGCCAGCAGTGGGACTAGCGGGAGGAATGAGCAGTTCTTC.

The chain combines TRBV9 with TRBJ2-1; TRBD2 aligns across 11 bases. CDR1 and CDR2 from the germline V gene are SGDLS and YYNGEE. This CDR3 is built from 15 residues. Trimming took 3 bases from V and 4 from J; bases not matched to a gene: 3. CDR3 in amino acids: CASSAGLAEYNEQFF. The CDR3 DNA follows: TGTGCCAGCAGCGCGGGACTAGCGGAGTACAATGAGCAGTTCTTC.

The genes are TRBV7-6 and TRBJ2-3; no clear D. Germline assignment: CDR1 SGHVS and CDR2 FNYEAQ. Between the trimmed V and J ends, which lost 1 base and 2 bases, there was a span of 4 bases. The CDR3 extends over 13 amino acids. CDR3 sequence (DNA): TGTGCCAGCAGCTTAGGCTCCACAGATACGCAGTATTTT. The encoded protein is CASSLGSTDTQYF. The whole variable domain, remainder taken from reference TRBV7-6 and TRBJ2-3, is GAGVSQSPRYKVTKRGQDVALRCDPISGHVSLYWYRQALGQGPEFLTYFNYEAQQDKSGLPNDRFSAERPEGSISTLTIQRTEQRDSAMYRCASSLGSTDTQYFGPGTRLTVL.

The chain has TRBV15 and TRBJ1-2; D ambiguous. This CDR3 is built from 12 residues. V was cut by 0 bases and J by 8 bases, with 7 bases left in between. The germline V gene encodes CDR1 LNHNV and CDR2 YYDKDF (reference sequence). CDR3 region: CATSRDREGYTF. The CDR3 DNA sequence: TGTGCCACCAGCAGAGATAGGGAAGGCTACACCTTC. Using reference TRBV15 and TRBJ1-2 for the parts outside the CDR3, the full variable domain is DAMVIQNPRYQVTQFGKPVTLSCSQTLNHNVMYWYQQKSSQAPKLLFHYYDKDFNNEADTPDNFQSRRPNTSFCFLDIRSPGLGDTAMYLCATSRDREGYTFGSGTRLTVV.

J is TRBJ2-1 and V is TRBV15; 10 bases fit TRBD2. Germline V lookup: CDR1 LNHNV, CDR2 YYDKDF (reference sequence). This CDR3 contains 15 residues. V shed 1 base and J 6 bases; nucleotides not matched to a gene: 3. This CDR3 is CATSRVLAGGNEQFF. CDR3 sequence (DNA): TGTGCCACCAGCAGAGTCTTAGCGGGAGGCAATGAGCAGTTCTTC.

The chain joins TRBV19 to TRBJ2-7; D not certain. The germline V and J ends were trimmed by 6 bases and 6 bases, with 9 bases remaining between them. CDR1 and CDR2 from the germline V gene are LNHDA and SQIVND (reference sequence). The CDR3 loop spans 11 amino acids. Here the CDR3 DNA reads TGTGCCAGTAGCAAGTTAGGCGAGCAGTACTTC. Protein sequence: CASSKLGEQYF.

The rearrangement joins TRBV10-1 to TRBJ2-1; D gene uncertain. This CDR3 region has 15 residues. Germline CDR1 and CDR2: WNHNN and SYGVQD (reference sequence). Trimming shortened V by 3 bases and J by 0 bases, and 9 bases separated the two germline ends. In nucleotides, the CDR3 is TGCGCCAGCAGTGAAACAGCCACCTCCTACAATGAGCAGTTCTTC. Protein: CASSETATSYNEQFF.

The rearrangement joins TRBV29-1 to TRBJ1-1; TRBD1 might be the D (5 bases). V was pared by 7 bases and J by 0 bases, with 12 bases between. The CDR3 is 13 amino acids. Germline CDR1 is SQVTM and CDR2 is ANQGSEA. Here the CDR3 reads CSAHQGVNTEAFF. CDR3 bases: TGCAGCGCGCACCAGGGCGTGAACACTGAAGCTTTCTTT.

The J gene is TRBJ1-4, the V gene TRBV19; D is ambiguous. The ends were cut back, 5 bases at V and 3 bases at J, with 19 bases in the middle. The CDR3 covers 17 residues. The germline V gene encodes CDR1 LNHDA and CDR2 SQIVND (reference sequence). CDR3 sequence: CASSLNHIGRSNEKLFF. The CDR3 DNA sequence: TGTGCCAGTAGTTTAAACCACATCGGGAGATCTAATGAAAAACTGTTTTTT.

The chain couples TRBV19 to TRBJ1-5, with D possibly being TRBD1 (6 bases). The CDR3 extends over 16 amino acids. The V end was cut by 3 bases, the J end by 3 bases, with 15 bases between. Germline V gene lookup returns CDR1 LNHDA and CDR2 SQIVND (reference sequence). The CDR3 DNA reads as TGTGCCAGTAGTATCCCCAGGGGAAGGTACAATCAGCCCCAGCATTTT. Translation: CASSIPRGRYNQPQHF. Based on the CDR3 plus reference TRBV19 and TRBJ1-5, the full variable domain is DGGITQSPKYLFRKEGQNVTLSCEQNLNHDAMYWYRQDPGQGLRLIYYSQIVNDFQKGDIAEGYSVSREKKESFPLTVTSAQKNPTAFYLCASSIPRGRYNQPQHFGDGTRLSIL.

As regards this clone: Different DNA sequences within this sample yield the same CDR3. The CDR3 region has the DNA TGTGCCAGCAGAGGACAGGCTTACGAGCAGTACTTC. Its translation is CASRGQAYEQYF. The chain employs TRBV21-1 and TRBJ2-7; the table's D gene call, TRBD1, was not cross checked with the DNA. TRBV21-1 corresponds to a pseudogene. This CDR3 spans 12 amino acids.

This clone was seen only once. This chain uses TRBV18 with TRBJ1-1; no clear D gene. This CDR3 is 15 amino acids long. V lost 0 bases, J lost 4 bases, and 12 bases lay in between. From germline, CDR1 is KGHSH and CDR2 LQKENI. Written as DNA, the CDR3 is TGTGCCAGCTCACCACCGAGGGAGTTCGGCACTGAAGCTTTCTTT. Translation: CASSPPREFGTEAFF.

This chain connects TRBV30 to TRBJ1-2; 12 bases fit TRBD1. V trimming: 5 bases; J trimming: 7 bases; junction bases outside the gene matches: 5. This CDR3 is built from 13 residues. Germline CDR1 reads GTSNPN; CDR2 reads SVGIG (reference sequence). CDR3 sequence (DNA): TGTGCCTGGGGGACAGGGGGCTATCGTGGCTACACCTTC. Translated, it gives CAWGTGGYRGYTF. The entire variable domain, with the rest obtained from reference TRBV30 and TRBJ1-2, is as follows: SQTIHQWPATLVQPVGSPLSLECTVEGTSNPNLYWYRQAAGRGLQLLFYSVGIGQISSEVPQNLSASRPQDRQFILSSKKLLLSDSGFYLCAWGTGGYRGYTFGSGTRLTVV.